This T cell receptor beta chain derives from a study of T cells in Graves' hyperthyroidism and ophthalmopathy. TCR beta CDR3 sequences were amplified from RNA transcripts. The primer set for the first-round RT-PCR of the TCR CDR3 was HTBI. TCRdb ran MiXCR on the multiplex PCR reads and lists one entry per CDR3 protein. The data show 700,000 or so distinct CDR3 sequences, around 17% seen once. This clonotype was recorded at least ten times. Patients counted as stable if ophthalmopathy did not develop within 18 months. Patients between 18 and 65 years old had hyperthyroidism, newly diagnosed and lasting under 2 months. The CDR3 spans 14 residues. Germline V gene data show CDR1 as SGHVS and CDR2 as FQNEAQ. The ends were cut back, 5 bases at V and 1 base at J, with 11 bases in the middle.

The sample taken for sequencing was blood. This TCR was sampled from a man younger than 30 with Graves' hyperthyroidism. The genes are TRBV7-8 and TRBJ2-5, with no clear D. The CDR3 spells CASSLSWSQETQYF. In DNA form, the CDR3 reads TGTGCCAGCAGCCTAAGCTGGAGCCAAGAGACCCAGTACTTC.